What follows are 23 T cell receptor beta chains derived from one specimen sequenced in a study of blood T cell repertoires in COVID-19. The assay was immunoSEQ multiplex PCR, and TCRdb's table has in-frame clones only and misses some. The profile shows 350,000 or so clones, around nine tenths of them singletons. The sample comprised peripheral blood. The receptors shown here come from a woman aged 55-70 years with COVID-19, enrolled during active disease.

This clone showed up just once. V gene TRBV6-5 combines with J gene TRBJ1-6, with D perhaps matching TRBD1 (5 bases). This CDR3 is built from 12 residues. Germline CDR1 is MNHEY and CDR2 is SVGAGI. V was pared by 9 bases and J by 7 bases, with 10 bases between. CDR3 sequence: CASRQGNSPLHF. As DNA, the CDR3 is TGTGCCAGTCGGCAGGGAAATTCACCCCTCCACTTT.

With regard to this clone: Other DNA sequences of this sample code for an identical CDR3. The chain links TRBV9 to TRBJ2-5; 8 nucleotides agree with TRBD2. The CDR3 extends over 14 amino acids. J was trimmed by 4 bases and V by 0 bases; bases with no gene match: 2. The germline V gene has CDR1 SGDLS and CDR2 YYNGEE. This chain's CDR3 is CASSVAGGPETQYF. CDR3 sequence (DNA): TGTGCCAGCAGCGTAGCGGGGGGGCCAGAGACCCAGTACTTC.

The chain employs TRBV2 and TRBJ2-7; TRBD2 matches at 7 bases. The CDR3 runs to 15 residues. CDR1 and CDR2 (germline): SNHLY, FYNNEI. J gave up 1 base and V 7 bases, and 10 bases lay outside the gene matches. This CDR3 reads CASTIRAGLSYEQYF. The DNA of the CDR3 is TGTGCCAGCACGATCAGAGCGGGGCTGTCCTACGAGCAGTACTTC.

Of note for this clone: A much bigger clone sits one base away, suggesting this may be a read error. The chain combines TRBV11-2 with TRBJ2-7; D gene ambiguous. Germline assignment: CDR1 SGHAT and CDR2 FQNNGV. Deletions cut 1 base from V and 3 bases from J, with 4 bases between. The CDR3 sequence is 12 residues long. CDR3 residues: CASSLVRYEQYF. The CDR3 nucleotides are TGTGCCAGCAGCTTAGTGCGCTACGAGCAGTACTTC. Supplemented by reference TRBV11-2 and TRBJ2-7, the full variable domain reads EAGVAQSPRYKIIEKRQSVAFWCNPISGHATLYWYQQILGQGPKLLIQFQNNGVVDDSQLPKDRFSAERLKGVDSTLKIQPAKLEDSAVYLCASSLVRYEQYFGPGTRLTVT.

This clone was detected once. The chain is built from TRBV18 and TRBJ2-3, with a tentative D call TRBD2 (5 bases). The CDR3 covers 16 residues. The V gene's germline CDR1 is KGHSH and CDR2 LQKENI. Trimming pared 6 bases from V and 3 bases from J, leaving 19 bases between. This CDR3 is CASSSPEVSSTDTQYF. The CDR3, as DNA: TGTGCCAGCTCCTCACCGGAGGTCAGTTCGACAGATACGCAGTATTTT.

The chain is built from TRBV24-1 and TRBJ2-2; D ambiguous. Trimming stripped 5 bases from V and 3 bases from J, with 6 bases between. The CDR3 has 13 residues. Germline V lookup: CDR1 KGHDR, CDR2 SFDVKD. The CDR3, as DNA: TGTGCCACCAGTGCAGATCACACCGGGGAGCTGTTTTTT. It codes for CATSADHTGELFF.

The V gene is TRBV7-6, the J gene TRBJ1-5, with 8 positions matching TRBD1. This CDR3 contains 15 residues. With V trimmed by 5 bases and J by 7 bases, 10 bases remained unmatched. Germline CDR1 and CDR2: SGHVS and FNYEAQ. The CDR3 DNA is TGTGCCAGCAGCCCACAGCTAGGACAGGGACAGCCCCAGCATTTT. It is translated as CASSPQLGQGQPQHF.

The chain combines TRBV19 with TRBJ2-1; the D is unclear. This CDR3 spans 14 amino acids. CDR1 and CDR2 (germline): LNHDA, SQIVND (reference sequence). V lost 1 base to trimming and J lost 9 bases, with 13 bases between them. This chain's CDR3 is CASSIALDFSEQFF. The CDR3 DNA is TGTGCCAGTAGTATAGCGTTAGACTTTAGTGAGCAGTTCTTC.

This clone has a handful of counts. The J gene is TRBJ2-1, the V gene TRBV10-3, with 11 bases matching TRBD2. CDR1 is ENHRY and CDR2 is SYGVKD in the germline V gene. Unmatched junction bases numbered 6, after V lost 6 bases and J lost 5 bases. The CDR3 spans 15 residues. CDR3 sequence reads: CAIRSSGGLNNEQFF. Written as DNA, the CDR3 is TGTGCCATCAGATCTAGCGGGGGGCTAAACAATGAGCAGTTCTTC.

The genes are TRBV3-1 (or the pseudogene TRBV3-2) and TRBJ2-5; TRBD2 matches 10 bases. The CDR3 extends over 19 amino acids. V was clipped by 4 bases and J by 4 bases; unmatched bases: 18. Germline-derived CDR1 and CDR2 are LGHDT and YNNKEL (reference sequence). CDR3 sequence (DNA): TGTGCCAGCAGCCGTCGAGGAGCTAGCGGGGGATCAAATATAGAGACCCAGTACTTC. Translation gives CASSRRGASGGSNIETQYF.

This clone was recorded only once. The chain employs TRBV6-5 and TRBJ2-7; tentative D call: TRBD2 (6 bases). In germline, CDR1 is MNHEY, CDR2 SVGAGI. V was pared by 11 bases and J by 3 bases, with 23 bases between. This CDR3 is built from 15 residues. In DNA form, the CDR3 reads TGTGCCGGCGGGACTCTCCGAGGCCCCTACTACGAGCAGTACTTC. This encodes CAGGTLRGPYYEQYF.

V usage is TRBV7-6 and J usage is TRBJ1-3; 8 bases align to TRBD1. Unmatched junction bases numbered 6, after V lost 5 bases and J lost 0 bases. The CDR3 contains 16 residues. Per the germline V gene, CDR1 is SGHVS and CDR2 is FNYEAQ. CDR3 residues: CASSPFRGPSGNTIYF. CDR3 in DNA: TGTGCCAGCAGCCCTTTCAGGGGGCCCTCTGGAAACACCATATATTTT.

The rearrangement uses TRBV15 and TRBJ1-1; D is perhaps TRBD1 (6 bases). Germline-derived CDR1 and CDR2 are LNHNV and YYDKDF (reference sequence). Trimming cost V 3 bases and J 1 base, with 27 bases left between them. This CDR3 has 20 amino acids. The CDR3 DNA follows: TGTGCCACCAGCAGGGGGGCGGATGGGGGCTCAATCTCGGGGAACACTGAAGCTTTCTTT. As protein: CATSRGADGGSISGNTEAFF. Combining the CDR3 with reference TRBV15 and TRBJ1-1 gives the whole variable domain DAMVIQNPRYQVTQFGKPVTLSCSQTLNHNVMYWYQQKSSQAPKLLFHYYDKDFNNEADTPDNFQSRRPNTSFCFLDIRSPGLGDTAMYLCATSRGADGGSISGNTEAFFGQGTRLTVV.

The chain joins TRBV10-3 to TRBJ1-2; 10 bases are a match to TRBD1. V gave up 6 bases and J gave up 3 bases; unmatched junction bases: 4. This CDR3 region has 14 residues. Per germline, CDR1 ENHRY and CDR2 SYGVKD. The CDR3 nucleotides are TGTGCCATCAGACCGGGACAGGGGTACTATGGCTACACCTTC. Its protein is CAIRPGQGYYGYTF.

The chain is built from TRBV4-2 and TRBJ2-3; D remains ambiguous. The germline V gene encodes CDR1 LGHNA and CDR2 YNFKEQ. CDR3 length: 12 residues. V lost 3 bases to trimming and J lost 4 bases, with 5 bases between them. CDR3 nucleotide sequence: TGTGCCAGCAGCCAGGTAGCAGATACGCAGTATTTT. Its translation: CASSQVADTQYF.

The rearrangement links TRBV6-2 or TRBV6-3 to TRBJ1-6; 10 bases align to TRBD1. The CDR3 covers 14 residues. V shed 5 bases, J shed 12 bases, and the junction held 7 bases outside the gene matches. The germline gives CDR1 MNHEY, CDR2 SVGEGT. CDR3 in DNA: TGTGCCAGCAGTCTGGGACAGGGGTTCGGACCCCTCCACTTT. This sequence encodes CASSLGQGFGPLHF.

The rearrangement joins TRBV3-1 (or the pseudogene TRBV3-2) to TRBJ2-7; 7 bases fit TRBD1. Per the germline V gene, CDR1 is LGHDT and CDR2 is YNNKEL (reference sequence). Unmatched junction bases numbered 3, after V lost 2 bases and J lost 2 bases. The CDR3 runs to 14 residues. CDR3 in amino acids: CASSQWDRAYEQYF. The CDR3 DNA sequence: TGTGCCAGCAGCCAATGGGACAGAGCCTACGAGCAGTACTTC.

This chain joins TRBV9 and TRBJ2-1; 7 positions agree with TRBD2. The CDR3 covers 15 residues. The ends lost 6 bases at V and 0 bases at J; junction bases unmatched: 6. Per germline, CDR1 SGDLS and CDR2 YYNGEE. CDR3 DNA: TGTGCCAGCACCCGCGGGGGAAGCTCCTACAATGAGCAGTTCTTC. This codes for CASTRGGSSYNEQFF.

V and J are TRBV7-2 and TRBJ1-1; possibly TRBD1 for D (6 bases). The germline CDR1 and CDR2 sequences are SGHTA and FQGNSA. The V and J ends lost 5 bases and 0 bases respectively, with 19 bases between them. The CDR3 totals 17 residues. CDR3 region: CASSRRGALGLNTEAFF. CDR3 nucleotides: TGTGCCAGCAGCAGGCGGGGGGCTCTGGGGCTGAACACTGAAGCTTTCTTT.

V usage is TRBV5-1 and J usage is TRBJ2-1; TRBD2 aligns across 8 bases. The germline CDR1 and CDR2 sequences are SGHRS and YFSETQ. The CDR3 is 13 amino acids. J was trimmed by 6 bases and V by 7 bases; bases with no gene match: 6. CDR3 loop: CASSGTSLNEQFF. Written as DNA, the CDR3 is TGCGCCAGCTCGGGGACTAGTCTCAATGAGCAGTTCTTC.

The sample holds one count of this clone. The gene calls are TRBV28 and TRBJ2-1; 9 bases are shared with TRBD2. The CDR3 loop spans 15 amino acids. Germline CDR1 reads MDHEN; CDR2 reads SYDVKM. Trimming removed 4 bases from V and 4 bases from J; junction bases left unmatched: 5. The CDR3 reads CASSSSSGGYNEQFF. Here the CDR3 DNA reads TGTGCCAGCAGTTCGAGTAGCGGGGGTTACAATGAGCAGTTCTTC.

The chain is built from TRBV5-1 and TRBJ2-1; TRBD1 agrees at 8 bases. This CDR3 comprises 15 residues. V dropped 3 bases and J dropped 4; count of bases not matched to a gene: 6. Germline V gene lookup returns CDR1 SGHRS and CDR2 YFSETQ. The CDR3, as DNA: TGCGCCAGCAGCTCAGCCGGGACAGGTTACAATGAGCAGTTCTTC. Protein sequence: CASSSAGTGYNEQFF.

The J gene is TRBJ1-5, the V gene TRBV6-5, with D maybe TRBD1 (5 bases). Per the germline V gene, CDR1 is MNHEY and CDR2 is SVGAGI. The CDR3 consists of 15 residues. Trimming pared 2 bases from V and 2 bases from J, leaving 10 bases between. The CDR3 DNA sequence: TGTGCCAGCAGTTACCAACGGGGGGGCAATCAGCCCCAGCATTTT. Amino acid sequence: CASSYQRGGNQPQHF.